This TCR beta chain was retrieved from a study of a mutant IDH1 vaccine in newly diagnosed glioma. Time point here: baseline, week 1 (first vaccination visit). Treatment specified: pre-vaccination baseline after standard-of-care therapy. Repertoires were generated with immunoSEQ multiplex PCR, while TCRdb's copy carries only in-frame clones and drops some. Of approximately 67,000 clones in the sample, about four fifths were seen once. The CDR3 contains 13 residues. CDR1 is SGHDT, CDR2 YYEEEE, per germline. The ends were cut back, 3 bases at V and 14 bases at J, with 20 bases in the middle. The clonotype comes from a woman under 30 with glioma. Some clones in this sample may be carry-over from other donors' samples. The source was peripheral blood mononuclear cells (PBMCs), collected from a glioma patient treated with radiotherapy, temozolomide or both. V usage is TRBV5-6 and J usage is TRBJ2-5; D may be TRBD1 or TRBD2 (7 bases each). CDR3 in amino acids: CASSWRPGGADYF. CDR3 sequence (DNA): TGTGCCAGCAGCTGGAGGCCAGGGGGGGCCGACTACTTC.